This T cell receptor (beta chain) appears in the sequencing data of a study of regulatory T cells in long-lasting Graves disease. At the level of the study: Recently diagnosed Graves' patients had received antithyroid drugs for under 3 months.

The CDR3 consists of 15 residues. V was cut by 7 bases and J by 10 bases, with 20 bases left in between. Germline V lookup: CDR1 MDHEN, CDR2 SYDVKM. The time point is: newly diagnosed GD, antithyroid drugs for less than 3 months. The TCR library was made from RNA extracted from PBMCs. This clonotype was found a few times. Both iRepertoire HTBI primers and Arm-PCR of CDR3 regions were used to build the TCR beta libraries. From the multiplex PCR reads, TCRdb called clonotypes with MiXCR, one entry per CDR3 protein. Here the sample spans under 400,000 distinct CDR3 sequences, roughly 17% being singletons. These data were also filed under a second study, of T cells in Graves' hyperthyroidism and ophthalmopathy.

Here the sequenced sample was peripheral blood mononuclear cells (PBMCs), taken at new diagnosis, from a patient treated with antithyroid drugs. The genes are TRBV28 and TRBJ1-6; D unresolved. This receptor was obtained from a man aged 35 to 55 with Graves disease. The CDR3 DNA reads TGTGCCAGCACCCCTTGGGGTGGGAATTTGTCACCCCTCCACTTT. Protein: CASTPWGGNLSPLHF. The full variable domain, with the rest looked up from reference TRBV28 and TRBJ1-6, is DVKVTQSSRYLVKRTGEKVFLECVQDMDHENMFWYRQDPGLGLRLIYFSYDVKMKEKGDIPEGYSVSREKKERFSLILESASTNQTSMYLCASTPWGGNLSPLHFGNGTRLTVT.